Listed here are 21 T cell receptor beta chains from one sample, sequenced in a study of human T cells and chemical hapten exposure (dated by TCRdb to the early 2020s). Total RNA was extracted from unfractionated whole blood collected in Tempus Blood RNA tubes. Libraries were made using 5' RACE. Data came from an Illumina MiSeq. In TCRdb, the public reads were trimmed at Q25 with fastp and aligned with MiXCR, with productive beta chains retained. Duplicate CDR3 protein sequences are folded into a single record with the most common DNA and genes. Recorded for this sample are 110,000 to 150,000 distinct CDR3 sequences; around 4.1% of them occurred a single time. About 1.3% of the sample is taken by the ten largest. Receptors were obtained from a female donor in good health.

This chain uses TRBV3-1 with TRBJ1-5; D may be TRBD1 (6 bases). The ends were cut back, 0 bases at V and 6 bases at J, with 15 bases in the middle. This CDR3 is built from 16 residues. CDR1 is LGHDT, CDR2 YNNKEL, per germline (reference sequence). CDR3: CASSQEWTQGSQPQHF. CDR3 nucleotides: TGTGCCAGCAGCCAAGAATGGACGCAGGGGAGTCAGCCCCAGCATTTT.

In this sample, this clonotype turned up many times. The chain employs TRBV3-1 and TRBJ1-2; the match to TRBD1 covers 8 bases. The germline CDR1 and CDR2 sequences are LGHDT and YNNKEL (reference sequence). V shed 4 bases and J 6 bases; nucleotides not matched to a gene: 7. The CDR3 spans 14 residues. The CDR3 protein is CASSPHDRGDGYTF. CDR3 DNA: TGTGCCAGCAGCCCCCATGACAGGGGCGATGGCTACACCTTC.

In its sample, this clonotype was seen many times. The J gene is TRBJ2-5, the V gene TRBV5-1; 8 bases line up with TRBD2. The CDR3 sequence is 19 residues long. V lost 0 bases to trimming and J lost 2 bases; unmatched junction nucleotides: 15. The germline gives CDR1 SGHRS, CDR2 YFSETQ. CDR3 coding DNA: TGCGCCAGCAGCTTGGGGACCCGGATGAGCGGGGGAAAGCAAGAGACCCAGTACTTC. Amino acid sequence: CASSLGTRMSGGKQETQYF.

Ten or more counts support this clonotype. The chain has TRBV12-3 or TRBV12-4 and TRBJ2-1, with TRBD2 identical over 15 bases. The junction had 6 bases not matched to a gene; V was cut back by 5 bases and J by 1 base. This CDR3 has 18 amino acids. CDR3 DNA sequence: TGTGCCAGCAGTCGGACTAGCGGGGGGGACTTATCCTACAATGAGCAGTTCTTC. It is translated as CASSRTSGGDLSYNEQFF.

This clonotype appeared a few times. V gene TRBV11-1 combines with J gene TRBJ1-1, with D maybe TRBD1 (5 bases). The CDR3 covers 18 residues. Germline-derived CDR1 and CDR2 are SGHAT and FQDESV (reference sequence). V lost 2 bases and J lost 3, with 22 bases in between. The CDR3 DNA follows: TGTGCCAGCAGCTTAAATTCCGGTTCCTCCAGAGGGGACACTGAAGCTTTCTTT. Its translation is CASSLNSGSSRGDTEAFF. Drawing the rest from reference TRBV11-1 and TRBJ1-1, the complete variable domain is EAEVAQSPRYKITEKSQAVAFWCDPISGHATLYWYRQILGQGPELLVQFQDESVVDDSQLPKDRFSAERLKGVDSTLKIQPAELGDSAMYLCASSLNSGSSRGDTEAFFGQGTRLTVV.

This clonotype was seen repeatedly, ten times or more. The rearrangement joins TRBV15 to TRBJ1-5; possibly TRBD1 for D (6 bases). The CDR3 extends over 12 amino acids. Deletions cut 8 bases from V and 5 bases from J, with 10 bases between. CDR1 LNHNV and CDR2 YYDKDF come from the germline V gene (reference sequence). CDR3 loop: CATADSDQPQHF. CDR3 nucleotide sequence: TGTGCCACCGCGGACAGCGATCAGCCCCAGCATTTT.

The gene calls are TRBV5-1 and TRBJ1-1; D is possibly TRBD1 (6 bases). Trimming stripped 4 bases from V and 1 base from J, with 11 bases between. This CDR3 has 14 residues. Per the germline V gene, CDR1 is SGHRS and CDR2 is YFSETQ. The DNA of the CDR3 is TGCGCCAGCAGCCCTAGGACAGCGAACACTGAAGCTTTCTTT. Encoded protein: CASSPRTANTEAFF.

In its sample, this clonotype was seen a few times. This CDR3 is CASSGADEQFF. As DNA, the CDR3 is TGTGCCAGCAGCGGAGCAGATGAGCAGTTCTTC. J is TRBJ2-1 and V is TRBV9; D is unresolved. V was pared by 3 bases and J by 8 bases, with 6 bases between. Germline CDR1 reads SGDLS; CDR2 reads YYNGEE. The CDR3 is 11 amino acids.

This clonotype was observed many times. The J gene is TRBJ1-5, the V gene TRBV7-2; the match to TRBD1 covers 7 bases. V gave up 5 bases and J gave up 3 bases; unmatched junction bases: 4. The CDR3 spans 14 residues. CDR1 is SGHTA, CDR2 FQGNSA, per germline. Here the CDR3 reads CASSRGTANQPQHF. The DNA of the CDR3 is TGTGCCAGCAGCCGAGGGACAGCCAATCAGCCCCAGCATTTT.

This clonotype was seen more than once but under ten times. The rearrangement links TRBV11-2 to TRBJ1-1; D gene uncertain. Trimming cost V 1 base and J 1 base, with 7 bases left between them. The CDR3 runs 14 residues. Germline V gene lookup returns CDR1 SGHAT and CDR2 FQNNGV. The CDR3 here is CASSLVGQNTEAFF. CDR3 in DNA: TGTGCCAGCAGCTTAGTCGGGCAGAACACTGAAGCTTTCTTT. Full variable domain (remainder filled in from reference TRBV11-2 and TRBJ1-1): EAGVAQSPRYKIIEKRQSVAFWCNPISGHATLYWYQQILGQGPKLLIQFQNNGVVDDSQLPKDRFSAERLKGVDSTLKIQPAKLEDSAVYLCASSLVGQNTEAFFGQGTRLTVV.

The sample holds a few counts of this clonotype. V gene TRBV4-2 combines with J gene TRBJ1-1; 10 bases map to TRBD1. CDR3 length: 15 residues. The ends lost 4 bases at V and 6 bases at J; junction bases unmatched: 8. Germline CDR1 LGHNA, CDR2 YNFKEQ. The CDR3 DNA reads TGTGCCAGCAGCCTACTGACAGGGGGCGCTTCTGAAGCTTTCTTT. Protein: CASSLLTGGASEAFF.

This clonotype was counted many times. The CDR3 DNA reads TGCAGTGCTAGTCAAGGGGCCTCCAACCCCCTAGGCTACACCTTC. This translates into CSASQGASNPLGYTF. The chain links TRBV20-1 to TRBJ1-2; the D gene is possibly TRBD1 (5 bases). Between the trimmed V and J ends, which lost 3 bases and 8 bases, there was a span of 22 bases. The CDR3 sequence is 15 residues long. Germline V lookup: CDR1 DFQATT, CDR2 SNEGSKA (reference sequence).

This clonotype was counted at least ten times. This rearrangement joins TRBV6-1 to TRBJ1-4; D is perhaps TRBD1 (6 bases). CDR1 and CDR2 from the germline V gene are MNHNS and SASEGT. This CDR3 has 13 amino acids. Trimming removed 2 bases from V and 8 bases from J, with 9 bases in between. For the CDR3, the DNA is TGTGCCAGCAGTGAACGGGGGCGGGAAAAACTGTTTTTT. Translating gives CASSERGREKLFF.

This clonotype was seen only a few times. V and J are TRBV10-3 and TRBJ2-5, with no clear D. This CDR3 region has 18 residues. V dropped 10 bases and J dropped 1 base, with 28 bases sitting between them. Germline assignment: CDR1 ENHRY and CDR2 SYGVKD. In DNA form, the CDR3 reads TGTGCCACCCGGCCCGATGGCCAAAGAAAAGGGCCCCAAGAGACCCAGTACTTC. Its translation: CATRPDGQRKGPQETQYF.

This clonotype was detected ten times or more. The rearrangement joins TRBV4-2 to TRBJ2-1, with 9 bases that match TRBD2. The V gene's germline CDR1 is LGHNA and CDR2 YNFKEQ. V dropped 2 bases and J dropped 13; count of bases not matched to a gene: 9. This CDR3 is built from 14 residues. In nucleotides, the CDR3 is TGTGCCAGCAGCCAACAGCGGGGGGAACTGGAACAGTTCTTC. This codes for CASSQQRGELEQFF.

In its sample, this clonotype was seen a few times. The J gene is TRBJ2-7, the V gene TRBV7-3; 10 positions match TRBD1. This CDR3 comprises 15 residues. J gave up 3 bases and V 5 bases, and 7 bases lay outside the gene matches. Germline CDR1 reads SGHTA; CDR2 reads FQGTGA. As DNA, the CDR3 is TGTGCCAGCAGCGTCGACAGGGGGCACGGCTACGAGCAGTACTTC. It specifies CASSVDRGHGYEQYF. Drawing the rest from reference TRBV7-3 and TRBJ2-7, the complete variable domain is GAGVSQTPSNKVTEKGKYVELRCDPISGHTALYWYRQSLGQGPEFLIYFQGTGAADDSGLPNDRFFAVRPEGSVSTLKIQRTERGDSAVYLCASSVDRGHGYEQYFGPGTRLTVT.

This clonotype was counted at least ten times. The rearrangement uses TRBV5-1 and TRBJ2-6; possibly TRBD1 for D (6 bases). Germline V CDR1 and CDR2: SGHRS, YFSETQ. Trimming left V 4 bases short and J 0 bases short, with 8 bases between. The CDR3 is 15 amino acids. DNA of the CDR3: TGCGCCAGCAGCACAGGGAACTCTGGGGCCAACGTCCTGACTTTC. Amino acid sequence: CASSTGNSGANVLTF.

The sample holds many counts of this clonotype. The chain is built from TRBV18 and TRBJ1-2, with D perhaps TRBD1 (6 bases). The CDR3 contains 16 residues. The germline V and J ends were trimmed by 2 bases and 2 bases, with 15 bases remaining between them. Germline CDR1 is KGHSH and CDR2 is LQKENI. The CDR3 nucleotides are TGTGCCAGCTCACCATTACAACAGGGATCGAACTATGGCTACACCTTC. Protein product: CASSPLQQGSNYGYTF. The full variable domain, completed using reference TRBV18 and TRBJ1-2, is NAGVMQNPRHLVRRRGQEARLRCSPMKGHSHVYWYRQLPEEGLKFMVYLQKENIIDESGMPKERFSAEFPKEGPSILRIQQVVRGDSAAYFCASSPLQQGSNYGYTFGSGTRLTVV.

This clonotype was observed many times. V is TRBV4-3 and J is TRBJ1-4; 7 nucleotides line up with TRBD1. The CDR3 has 16 amino acids. Per germline, CDR1 LGHNA and CDR2 YSLEER. V gave up 1 base and J gave up 5 bases; unmatched junction bases: 7. The CDR3 bases are TGCGCCAGCAGCCAAGGCGGGACAGCGCCGAATGAAAAACTGTTTTTT. Encoded protein: CASSQGGTAPNEKLFF.

This clonotype was observed at least ten times. The chain joins TRBV20-1 to TRBJ1-2; a possible D gene is TRBD1 (6 bases). The V and J ends lost 5 bases and 0 bases respectively, with 13 bases between them. Germline V gives CDR1 DFQATT, CDR2 SNEGSKA (reference sequence). The CDR3 runs 14 residues. For the CDR3, the DNA is TGCAGTGCTGGTGACCGGGACACTAACTATGGCTACACCTTC. This encodes CSAGDRDTNYGYTF.

This clonotype was picked up many times. The chain uses TRBV20-1 and TRBJ2-1; D might be TRBD1 or TRBD2, each matching 5 bases. CDR3 length equals 13 residues. Germline lookup yields CDR1 DFQATT and CDR2 SNEGSKA (reference sequence). Trimming cost V 7 bases and J 2 bases, with 12 bases left between them. CDR3: CSGSGTTYNEQFF. CDR3 nucleotide sequence: TGCAGTGGATCAGGGACGACCTACAATGAGCAGTTCTTC.